This TCR beta chain was identified in a study of OX40 agonist ivuxolimab in advanced cancers. Overall study context: Earlier treatment with anti-PD-1, anti-PD-L1 or anti-CTLA-4 was permitted, and approximately 38% had received some.

Remarks on this clone: The antigen is not known.

The CDR3 extends over 14 amino acids. Germline loops: CDR1 MNHNS, CDR2 SASEGT. Between the trimmed V and J ends, which lost 4 bases and 5 bases, there was a span of 14 bases. Assay used: immunoSEQ multiplex PCR; TCRdb lists only in-frame clones, some missing. The sample lists around 49,000 clones; nearly 80% were seen once. Exclusion applied to patients with autoimmune disease history or systemic immunosuppression. Study-wide points: With doses of 0.1-3.0 mg/kg, partial responders showed among the lowest clonal expansion. Expanded peripheral T cells had an undetermined antigen specificity.

This TCR was sampled from an adult with an advanced solid tumor such as melanoma, head and neck, liver or kidney cancer. Sample: CD4+ or CD8+ T cells sorted from blood, taken in a trial of the OX40 agonist ivuxolimab. The genes are TRBV6-1 and TRBJ2-5, with unresolved D. The CDR3 coding sequence is TGTGCCAGCAGTGCGACTTACCTTAGGGAGACCCAGTACTTC. Amino acids: CASSATYLRETQYF.